The source of this T cell receptor beta chain is a study of metastatic and nonmetastatic thyroid tumors. The wider study: Repertoires of blood and of tissue (tumor or nodule) from malignant and benign thyroid patients were compared. Findings and caveats of the study: Malignant thyroid tumors reportedly exceeded benign nodules significantly in TCR beta diversity, with the difference appearing in blood and tumor.

Patients were all untreated before their thyroid surgery. This clone was observed at least ten times. What it binds is not known. With 6 bases clipped from V and 3 bases from J, the junction kept 6 bases outside the gene matches. Germline V gene data show CDR1 as LNHDA and CDR2 as SQIVND (reference sequence). The CDR3 has 16 residues. TCRdb redid the clone calls on the PCR reads using MiXCR. The table includes 35,000 to 40,000 clones, 28% detected once. This receptor was identified in a male donor with papillary thyroid cancer or a benign thyroid nodule (not recorded which). Some clones in this sample may be carry-over from other donors' samples. V is TRBV19 and J is TRBJ2-3, with 13 positions matching TRBD2. Sequenced: blood. The CDR3 DNA reads TGTGCCAGTAGCGGACTAGCGGGAGAGGGTACAGATACGCAGTATTTT. The encoded protein is CASSGLAGEGTDTQYF. The full variable domain, completed using reference TRBV19 and TRBJ2-3, is DGGITQSPKYLFRKEGQNVTLSCEQNLNHDAMYWYRQDPGQGLRLIYYSQIVNDFQKGDIAEGYSVSREKKESFPLTVTSAQKNPTAFYLCASSGLAGEGTDTQYFGPGTRLTVL.